This TCR beta chain was recovered during a study of identical twins (dated by TCRdb to the mid-2010s). With regard to the full study: To test whether fetal clonotypes persist, the study used deep sequencing on TCR alpha and beta repertoires from monozygotic twins, unrelated adults of various ages, and cord blood. To rule out contamination, the twin experiments were replicated at different times with different library preparation protocols.

The method behind the library was 5' RACE. These reads were obtained on an Illumina HiSeq 2000. Template switching added a universal primer binding site, and the final cDNA carried a unique molecular identifier that allowed TCR cDNA molecules to be counted accurately. Specific primers in the conserved constant-segment region were used to synthesize first-strand cDNA for the TCR alpha and beta chains. To control for contamination, each cDNA library was double barcoded with a SMART-Mk sample barcode plus Illumina barcodes. Two successive PCR steps introduced TruSeq adapter sequences along with Illumina sample barcodes. The Illumina HiSeq platform was used with custom primers to sequence TCR alpha and beta cDNA libraries. The original methods were these. Raw reads were processed with MiGEC to extract unique molecular identifiers, and MiXCR was used to determine CDR3 positions. Recombination models were inferred per individual with the repgenHMM and IGoR tools using an EM algorithm. The tcR package in R was used for shared clonotype analysis, with sharing normalized by the product of cloneset sizes. To study raw recombination without the effects of thymic and clonal selection, out-of-frame nonproductive sequences were analyzed. TCRdb trimmed public reads at Q25 via fastp, called clones via MiXCR and kept in-frame beta chains. Identical CDR3 proteins give one entry, which carries the most common genes and DNA. The V and J calls and clone size come from TCRdb's table, not from the authors' own analysis. Present in this sample are 210,000 or so distinct CDR3 sequences, around 6.8% of which were seen just once. The ten largest make up less than 2.5% of the sample.

Looking up the germline V gene (reference sequence) yields CDR1 LGHDT and CDR2 YNNKEL. V is clipped by 6 bases and J by 14 bases, and the sequence between their germline boundaries is 14 bases long. From the cysteine up to the phenylalanine, the CDR3 has a length of 12 residues. Kept here is only the CDR3 DNA, which spans 36 bases and is read in frame from base 1. Only healthy Caucasian donors were included. Three pairs of female monozygotic twins, all aged roughly 18 to 29 years, made up the twin cohort. Using Miltenyi CD45RO+ enrichment and human naive T-cell isolation kits, memory (CD45RO+) and naive T cells were isolated from PBMC. This clonotype was observed a handful of times. The target of this receptor is not known. No much larger clone exists at a distance of one base, and base qualities are not known. Findings and caveats that apply to the study as a whole: Compared with coincidental sharing between unrelated individuals, out-of-frame TCR alpha sequences shared between twins had an excess of sequences with low generation probability. Because the same donors could not be followed over many years, conclusions were based on cross-sectional statistical analysis. A weaker excess of twin sharing was found in beta out-of-frame sequences because the signal-to-noise ratio was lowered by fewer shared sequences. Abundant cord blood beta clonotypes had fewer insertions, young adult naive repertoires showed a similar but weaker trend, and memory repertoires showed no such trend. Invariant T cells such as MAIT and iNKT could partly confound zero-insertion analyses, though diverse VJ usage argued against this for most clonotypes. Recombination models systematically underestimated out-of-frame TCR alpha sharing in monozygotic twins but agreed with sharing between unrelated individuals.

A further study also used this sample, focusing on yellow fever vaccine responses in identical twins. The second study's authors report: According to the authors, in identical twins the way T cells responded to vaccination appeared partly convergent and partly personalized. Focusing on identical twins, the study followed the T cell clones that responded to the vaccine, and did so with precision.

The chain uses TRBV3-1 and TRBJ1-6; a tentative D call is TRBD1 (5 bases match). The source material was memory (CD45RO+) T cells sorted from blood. The sample's cell subset or site label, in plain terms: CD45RO+ enriched T cells. The clonotype originates from a woman aged 18-30 years in good health. Here the CDR3 is given as CASSPDSRALHF. At the DNA level, the sequence is TGTGCCAGCAGTCCCGACAGCCGTGCCCTCCACTTT.